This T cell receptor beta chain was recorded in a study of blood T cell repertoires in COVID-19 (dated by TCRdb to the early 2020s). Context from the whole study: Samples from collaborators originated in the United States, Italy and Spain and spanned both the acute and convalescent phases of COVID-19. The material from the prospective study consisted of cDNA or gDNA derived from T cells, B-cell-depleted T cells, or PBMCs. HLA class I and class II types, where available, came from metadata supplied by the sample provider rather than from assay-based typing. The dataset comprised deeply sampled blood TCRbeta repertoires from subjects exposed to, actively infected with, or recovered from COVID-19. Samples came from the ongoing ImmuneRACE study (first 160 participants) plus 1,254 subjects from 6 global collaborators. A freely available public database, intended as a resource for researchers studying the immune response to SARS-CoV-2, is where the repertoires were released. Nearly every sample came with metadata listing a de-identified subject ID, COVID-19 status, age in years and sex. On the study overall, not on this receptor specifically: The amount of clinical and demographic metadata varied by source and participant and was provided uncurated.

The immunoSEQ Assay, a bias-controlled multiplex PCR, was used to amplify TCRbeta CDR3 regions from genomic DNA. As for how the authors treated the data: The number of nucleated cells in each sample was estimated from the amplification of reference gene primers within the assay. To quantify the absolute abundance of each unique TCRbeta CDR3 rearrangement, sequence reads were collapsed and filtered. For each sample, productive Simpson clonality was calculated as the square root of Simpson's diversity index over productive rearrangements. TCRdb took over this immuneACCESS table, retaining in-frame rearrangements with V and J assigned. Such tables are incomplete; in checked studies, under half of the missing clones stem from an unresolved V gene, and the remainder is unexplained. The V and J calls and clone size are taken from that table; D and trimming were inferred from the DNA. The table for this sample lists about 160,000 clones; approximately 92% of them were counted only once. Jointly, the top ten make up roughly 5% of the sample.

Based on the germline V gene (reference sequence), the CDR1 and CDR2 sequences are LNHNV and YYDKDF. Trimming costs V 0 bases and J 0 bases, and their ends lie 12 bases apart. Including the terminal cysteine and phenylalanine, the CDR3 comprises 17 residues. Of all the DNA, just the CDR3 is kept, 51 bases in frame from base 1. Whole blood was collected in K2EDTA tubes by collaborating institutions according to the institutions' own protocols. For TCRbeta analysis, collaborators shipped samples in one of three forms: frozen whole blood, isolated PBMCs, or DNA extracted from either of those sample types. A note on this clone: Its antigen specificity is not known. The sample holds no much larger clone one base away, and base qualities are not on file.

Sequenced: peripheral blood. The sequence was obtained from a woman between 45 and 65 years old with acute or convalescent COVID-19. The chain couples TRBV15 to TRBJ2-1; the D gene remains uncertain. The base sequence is TGTGCCACCAGCAGAGATCCCCAGGCGCTCTCCTACAATGAGCAGTTCTTC. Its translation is CATSRDPQALSYNEQFF.